The 29 T cell receptor beta chains presented below share a single source sample, sequenced in a study of early T cells in non-severe SARS-CoV-2 infection. TCRdb reprocessed the 5' RACE reads via MiXCR and lists one record per CDR3 protein. The table records 100,000 to 150,000 distinct CDR3 sequences, about 16% of them present only once. The sequenced sample was whole blood. The receptors here all came from an adult who was a healthcare worker with PCR-confirmed SARS-CoV-2 infection or an uninfected control (not recorded which).

This clonotype appeared a few times. This rearrangement joins TRBV20-1 to TRBJ2-7, with TRBD1 matching over 7 bases. The V segment lost 3 bases and the J segment 5 bases; nucleotides outside the gene matches: 13. CDR3 length equals 15 residues. CDR1 and CDR2 (germline): DFQATT, SNEGSKA (reference sequence). As DNA, the CDR3 is TGCAGTGCTAGTCCTTTTAGGGGGCCGGCGGACGAGCAGTACTTC. Its translation is CSASPFRGPADEQYF.

This clonotype turned up a few times. Without the conserved terminal phenylalanine or tryptophan, this CDR3 likely stems from a read error. The chain carries TRBV4-2 and TRBJ2-1; 11 positions match TRBD2. With V trimmed by 4 bases and J by 3 bases, 11 bases remained unmatched. The CDR3 extends over 18 amino acids. Germline V gene sequence: CDR1 LGHNA, CDR2 YNFKEQ. CDR3 DNA: TGTGCCAGCAGCCCCCGGGGTAGCGGGGGGGTCATCTACAATGAGCAGTTCCTC. Translation gives CASSPRGSGGVIYNEQFL.

The V gene is TRBV7-8, the J gene TRBJ2-7; TRBD1 is a possible D gene (5 bases). CDR1 is SGHVS, CDR2 FQNEAQ, per germline. The CDR3 loop spans 15 amino acids. V lost 0 bases and J lost 4, with 13 bases in between. CDR3 sequence: CASSLAQRAGYEQYF. CDR3 nucleotide sequence: TGTGCCAGCAGCTTAGCCCAACGGGCAGGGTACGAGCAGTACTTC.

This sequence joins TRBV25-1 and TRBJ1-5, with D unclear. The CDR3 is 15 residues long. CDR1 is MGHDK and CDR2 is SYGVNS in the germline V gene. V was clipped by 3 bases and J by 0 bases, with 9 bases between them. CDR3 sequence: CASSDGGYSNQPQHF. CDR3 nucleotide sequence: TGTGCCAGCAGTGACGGTGGGTATAGCAATCAGCCCCAGCATTTT.

The chain combines TRBV5-5 with TRBJ1-4; D unresolved. The germline V gene encodes CDR1 SGHKS and CDR2 YYEKEE (reference sequence). The CDR3 covers 16 residues. With 0 bases removed from V and 0 bases from J, the gap between germline ends came to 9 bases. The CDR3: CASSLAISATNEKLFF. CDR3 sequence (DNA): TGTGCCAGCAGCTTGGCCATCTCGGCAACTAATGAAAAACTGTTTTTT.

This clonotype was seen repeatedly, ten times or more. The rearrangement links TRBV20-1 to TRBJ2-3, with D perhaps being TRBD1 or TRBD2 (5 bases each). CDR3 size: 14 residues. Trimming shortened V by 2 bases and J by 7 bases, and 16 bases separated the two germline ends. Germline values: CDR1 DFQATT, CDR2 SNEGSKA (reference sequence). CDR3 residues: CSARLTTGQNTQYF. DNA of the CDR3: TGCAGTGCTAGACTAACTACGGGGCAGAATACGCAGTATTTT.

This clonotype occurred a few times. The chain carries TRBV7-9 and TRBJ2-7, with 8 positions matching TRBD1. Unmatched junction bases numbered 3, after V lost 5 bases and J lost 6 bases. Germline V gene lookup returns CDR1 SEHNR and CDR2 FQNEAQ (reference sequence). The CDR3 covers 12 residues. The CDR3 loop is CASSGTGGEQYF. CDR3 DNA sequence: TGTGCCAGCAGCGGTACAGGGGGCGAGCAGTACTTC.

V and J are TRBV2 and TRBJ2-7; possibly TRBD1 or TRBD2 for D (5 bases each). The V gene lost 2 bases and the J gene lost 5 bases, with 13 bases spanning the gap. This CDR3 is built from 14 residues. Per the germline V gene, CDR1 is SNHLY and CDR2 is FYNNEI. The CDR3 region is CASSETLWDHEQYF. CDR3 nucleotide sequence: TGTGCCAGCAGTGAAACTCTCTGGGACCACGAGCAGTACTTC.

This clonotype was recorded at least ten times. The chain recombines TRBV4-1 with TRBJ2-1; 10 bases match TRBD2. Germline CDR1 MGHRA, CDR2 YSYEKL. The ends lost 6 bases at V and 5 bases at J; junction bases unmatched: 7. The CDR3 length is 15 residues. CDR3 sequence (DNA): TGCGCCAGCAGACATTCTAGCGGGGGACACAATGAGCAGTTCTTC. Amino acid sequence: CASRHSSGGHNEQFF.

The CDR3 nucleotides read TGTGCCAGCACCCACCGGGACATTGGGAACTATGGCTACACCTTC. Amino acid sequence: CASTHRDIGNYGYTF. The chain is built from TRBV12-3 or TRBV12-4 and TRBJ1-2, with a tentative D call TRBD1 (6 bases). Trimming shortened V by 7 bases and J by 2 bases, and 17 bases separated the two germline ends. The CDR3 consists of 15 residues.

This clonotype was seen repeatedly, ten times or more. The chain is built from TRBV27 and TRBJ2-6; D unclear. This CDR3 has 14 residues. The germline gives CDR1 MNHEY, CDR2 SMNVEV (reference sequence). The V end was cut by 4 bases, the J end by 0 bases, with 4 bases between. CDR3 sequence: CASSWGSGANVLTF. CDR3 DNA sequence: TGTGCCAGCAGTTGGGGCTCTGGGGCCAACGTCCTGACTTTC.

The chain combines TRBV7-9 with TRBJ2-3; 9 nucleotides agree with TRBD2. Unmatched junction bases numbered 8, after V lost 4 bases and J lost 6 bases. Germline-derived CDR1 and CDR2 are SEHNR and FQNEAQ (reference sequence). The CDR3 spans 15 residues. The CDR3: CASSSTSGSGDTQYF. CDR3 nucleotide sequence: TGTGCCAGCAGCTCCACTAGCGGGTCGGGGGATACGCAGTATTTT.

This clonotype occurred a few times. V is TRBV6-6 and J is TRBJ2-2, with D unresolved. The CDR3 runs to 13 residues. V dropped 8 bases and J dropped 3 bases, with 10 bases sitting between them. Looked up from germline, CDR1 is MNHNY and CDR2 is SVGAGI (reference sequence). The CDR3 DNA sequence: TGTGCCAGCCGAGGTCCAGACACCGGGGAGCTGTTTTTT. Its protein product is CASRGPDTGELFF.

The chain uses TRBV20-1 and TRBJ2-3, with no clear D. The CDR3 is 11 residues long. CDR1 is DFQATT, CDR2 SNEGSKA, per germline (reference sequence). CDR3 sequence: CRVGSTDTQYF. Here the CDR3 DNA reads TGCAGAGTAGGTAGCACAGATACGCAGTATTTT.

This clonotype was counted a few times. The V gene is TRBV29-1, the J gene TRBJ2-3; possibly TRBD2 for D (5 bases). Trimming stripped 5 bases from V and 5 bases from J, with 11 bases between. CDR3 length: 12 residues. CDR1 and CDR2 from the germline V gene are SQVTM and ANQGSEA. The CDR3 bases are TGCAGCGTTTCCGGAGGCATAGATACGCAGTATTTT. Amino acid sequence: CSVSGGIDTQYF.

The chain carries TRBV7-8 and TRBJ2-3, with 9 bases matching TRBD2. This CDR3 contains 15 residues. Germline CDR1 reads SGHVS; CDR2 reads FQNEAQ. J was trimmed by 2 bases and V by 5 bases; bases with no gene match: 5. The chain's CDR3 is CASSLQRGATDTQYF. CDR3 in DNA: TGTGCCAGCAGCCTCCAGCGGGGGGCCACAGATACGCAGTATTTT.

This clonotype was seen ten or more times. This chain uses TRBV2 with TRBJ2-3; D remains unclear. CDR1 is SNHLY, CDR2 FYNNEI, per germline. The CDR3 sequence is 15 residues long. Deletions cut 5 bases from V and 0 bases from J, with 12 bases between. The CDR3 here is CASSPVVPSTDTQYF. DNA for the CDR3: TGTGCCAGCAGTCCAGTGGTTCCTAGCACAGATACGCAGTATTTT.

The chain employs TRBV5-4 and TRBJ2-5, with 8 bases fitting TRBD2. Germline V gene lookup returns CDR1 SGHNT and CDR2 YYREEE (reference sequence). The V and J ends lost 3 bases and 3 bases, in that order; junction bases with no gene match: 7. This CDR3 spans 15 amino acids. CDR3 bases: TGTGCCAGCAGCTCCAGCGGGGGCGGGGAAGAGACCCAGTACTTC. Protein sequence: CASSSSGGGEETQYF.

This clonotype has only a few counts. The CDR3: CASSHGTSVSGELFF. In DNA, the CDR3 is TGTGCCAGCAGCCACGGGACTAGCGTCTCCGGGGAGCTGTTTTTT. V gene TRBV3-1 combines with J gene TRBJ2-2, with 10 bases lining up with TRBD2. CDR1 and CDR2 from the germline V gene are LGHDT and YNNKEL (reference sequence). CDR3 size: 15 residues. With 3 bases clipped from V and 6 bases from J, the junction kept 4 bases outside the gene matches.

This clonotype was seen ten or more times. V gene TRBV25-1 combines with J gene TRBJ2-1, with D possibly being TRBD1 (6 bases). Germline assignment: CDR1 MGHDK and CDR2 SYGVNS. CDR3 size: 16 residues. V lost 6 bases, J lost 0 bases, and 15 bases lay in between. The CDR3 nucleotides are TGTGCCAGCAGGGAAGGAACAGGGAGCTCCTACAATGAGCAGTTCTTC. As protein: CASREGTGSSYNEQFF. The full variable domain, with the rest looked up from reference TRBV25-1 and TRBJ2-1, is EADIYQTPRYLVIGTGKKITLECSQTMGHDKMYWYQQDPGMELHLIHYSYGVNSTEKGDLSSESTVSRIRTEHFPLTLESARPSHTSQYLCASREGTGSSYNEQFFGPGTRLTVL.

This clonotype was observed a few times. V and J are TRBV20-1 and TRBJ2-3; tentative D call: TRBD2 (6 bases). The CDR3 consists of 13 residues. V shed 2 bases and J shed 2 bases, with 8 bases lying between them. Per the germline V gene, CDR1 is DFQATT and CDR2 is SNEGSKA (reference sequence). In DNA form, the CDR3 reads TGCAGTGCTAGACCGGGGGACACAGATACGCAGTATTTT. Its protein is CSARPGDTDTQYF.

The sample holds a few counts of this clonotype. The V gene is TRBV29-1, the J gene TRBJ1-1, with a weak D call TRBD1 (6 bases). V was clipped by 7 bases and J by 4 bases, with 10 bases between them. CDR1 is SQVTM, CDR2 ANQGSEA, per germline. The CDR3 sequence is 11 residues long. The CDR3 loop is CSAQGTTEAFF. CDR3 DNA sequence: TGCAGCGCACAGGGAACCACTGAAGCTTTCTTT.

This clonotype was seen ten or more times. The rearrangement uses TRBV18 and TRBJ2-1; D remains unclear. Germline CDR1 KGHSH, CDR2 LQKENI. The CDR3 consists of 14 residues. The V gene lost 2 bases and the J gene lost 2 bases, with 7 bases spanning the gap. The CDR3 spells CASSPGVPYNEQFF. The CDR3 nucleotides read TGTGCCAGCTCACCAGGGGTCCCCTACAATGAGCAGTTCTTC.

This clonotype showed up many times. The rearrangement links TRBV5-4 to TRBJ1-1; no firm D call. Looked up from germline, CDR1 is SGHNT and CDR2 is YYREEE (reference sequence). The CDR3 is 14 amino acids. Trimming removed 0 bases at V and 0 bases at J, with 6 bases between. The CDR3 reads CASSLEQLNTEAFF. The CDR3 nucleotides are TGTGCCAGCAGCTTGGAACAGCTGAACACTGAAGCTTTCTTT.

The CDR3 sequence: CSVHTGVEAFF. The CDR3 coding sequence is TGCAGCGTACATACGGGGGTTGAAGCTTTCTTT. V usage is TRBV29-1 and J usage is TRBJ1-1, with D possibly matching TRBD1 (5 bases). The V and J ends lost 6 bases and 7 bases respectively, with 12 bases between them. The CDR3 runs to 11 residues. Germline loops: CDR1 SQVTM, CDR2 ANQGSEA.

This clonotype has only a few counts. The CDR3 is CASSTMGQGETQYF. Here the CDR3 DNA reads TGTGCCAGCAGCACAATGGGTCAAGGAGAGACCCAGTACTTC. The chain employs TRBV14 and TRBJ2-5; D gene uncertain. Per germline, CDR1 SGHDN and CDR2 FVKESK. This CDR3 spans 14 amino acids. The germline V and J ends were trimmed by 5 bases and 4 bases, with 14 bases remaining between them.

The rearrangement links TRBV14 to TRBJ1-6; D is unresolved. This CDR3 is built from 15 residues. V was clipped by 1 base and J by 9 bases, with 13 bases between them. The germline V gene has CDR1 SGHDN and CDR2 FVKESK. CDR3 residues: CASSQGWSRGSPLHF. CDR3 bases: TGTGCCAGCAGCCAAGGATGGAGTAGAGGTTCACCCCTCCACTTT.

This CDR3 reads CASSLNGQVAEAFF. In DNA form, the CDR3 reads TGTGCCAGCAGCTTAAATGGTCAGGTTGCTGAAGCTTTCTTT. The chain couples TRBV7-8 to TRBJ1-1; no clear D. Germline CDR1 SGHVS, CDR2 FQNEAQ. With 2 bases removed from V and 6 bases from J, the gap between germline ends came to 13 bases. This CDR3 spans 14 amino acids.

This clonotype turned up a few times. V usage is TRBV20-1 and J usage is TRBJ2-3; D is perhaps TRBD2 (5 bases). The CDR3 contains 15 residues. Trimming left V 4 bases short and J 4 bases short, with 18 bases between. From germline, CDR1 is DFQATT and CDR2 SNEGSKA (reference sequence). The CDR3 protein is CSAKEGSVGPDTQYF. For the CDR3, the DNA is TGCAGTGCTAAAGAGGGTAGCGTGGGCCCAGATACGCAGTATTTT.